This T cell receptor beta chain was found in a study of T-cell reconstitution after alpha-beta-depleted transplantation in children. Using unique molecular identifiers, the investigators prepared the TCRbeta library. Via MiXCR, TCRdb re-called the PCR reads, giving one row per CDR3 protein. The sample lists around 530,000 distinct CDR3 sequences; over 25% were seen once. The V gene lost 2 bases and the J gene lost 2 bases, with 8 bases spanning the gap. Germline CDR1 and CDR2: ENHRY and SYGVKD. The CDR3 loop spans 14 amino acids. The sample consisted of PBMCs from the stem cell graft donor, taken from the stem cell graft. The chain has TRBV10-3 and TRBJ2-3, with a possible D match to TRBD1 (5 bases). The TCR originated in a human donor who donated a stem cell graft to a child with aplastic anemia. CDR3 sequence: CAISERQTTDTQYF. In nucleotides, the CDR3 is TGTGCCATCAGTGAGCGACAGACCACAGATACGCAGTATTTT.